The clone carrying this T cell receptor (beta chain) was counted only a few times. This CDR3 spans 16 amino acids. V was clipped by 6 bases and J by 0 bases; unmatched bases: 11. The germline V gene has CDR1 DFQATT and CDR2 SNEGSKA (reference sequence). Via MiXCR, TCRdb re-called the 5' RACE reads, giving one row per CDR3 protein. The sample consists of 65,000 to 95,000 distinct CDR3 sequences, 11% to 15% of them appearing once. This entry is derived from a study of early T cells in non-severe SARS-CoV-2 infection. The chain joins TRBV20-1 to TRBJ2-3, with 8 bases that match TRBD1. The receptor was derived from an adult who was a healthcare worker with PCR-confirmed SARS-CoV-2 infection or an uninfected control (not recorded which). The source material was whole blood. CDR3 residues: CSAHLGQAVSTDTQYF. DNA of the CDR3: TGCAGTGCCCACCTGGGACAGGCAGTCAGCACAGATACGCAGTATTTT.